Listed below are T cell receptor beta chains from one sample, sequenced in a study of control samples from healthy donors and cancer patients. Method: immunoSEQ multiplex PCR; TCRdb's copy keeps in-frame clones and lacks some. The sample lists some 87,000 clones, approximately 82% occurring once. Sequencing used PBMCs. These receptors were collected from a man in his sixties with head and neck cancer. Both conserved end residues are part of each CDR3. D genes are given only for firm matches. The size of a clone is reported for some rows only, either as once, few or many, or as a class for expanded clones.

V gene: TRBV6-5; D gene: TRBD1; J gene: TRBJ2-7; clone size: .; CDR3 DNA: TGTGCCAGCAGTTTGGACAGGGAATACGAGCAGTACTTC; CDR3 protein: CASSLDREYEQYF
V gene: TRBV3-1/TRBV3-2; D gene: .; J gene: TRBJ2-7; clone size: few; CDR3 DNA: TGTGCCAGCAGCCAAGAGTATCCGGGAATGGGCTACGAGCAGTACTTC; CDR3 protein: CASSQEYPGMGYEQYF
V gene: TRBV29-1; D gene: .; J gene: TRBJ2-3; clone size: .; CDR3 DNA: TGCAGCGCTATACACGGCGGCACAGATACGCAGTATTTT; CDR3 protein: CSAIHGGTDTQYF
V gene: TRBV7-9; D gene: .; J gene: TRBJ1-1; clone size: .; CDR3 DNA: TGTGCCAGCAGCTCCGCAGGATCCAGGGGCCCCACTTTTGAAGCTTTCTTT; CDR3 protein: CASSSAGSRGPTFEAFF
V gene: TRBV28; D gene: .; J gene: TRBJ2-7; clone size: .; CDR3 DNA: TGTGCCAGCAGTTCCAACGGGCAGGGGCACTCCTACGAGCAGTACTTC; CDR3 protein: CASSSNGQGHSYEQYF
V gene: TRBV6-5; D gene: .; J gene: TRBJ1-1; clone size: .; CDR3 DNA: TGTGCCAGCGCACGGGGGGGGTCGGGCACTGAAGCTTTCTTT; CDR3 protein: CASARGGSGTEAFF
V gene: TRBV5-1; D gene: TRBD1; J gene: TRBJ2-5; clone size: .; CDR3 DNA: TGCGCCAGCAGCTACCAGGGGGCCGGACAAGAGACCCAGTACTTC; CDR3 protein: CASSYQGAGQETQYF
V gene: TRBV5-4; D gene: .; J gene: TRBJ2-7; clone size: .; CDR3 DNA: TGTGCCAGCAGCTTTGGGCACTTAGAAGGCGAGCAGTACTTC; CDR3 protein: CASSFGHLEGEQYF
V gene: TRBV3-1/TRBV3-2; D gene: .; J gene: TRBJ1-5; clone size: .; CDR3 DNA: TGTGCCAGCAGCCAAAAAGGCGTATGGAATCAGCCCCAGCATTTT; CDR3 protein: CASSQKGVWNQPQHF
V gene: TRBV12-5; D gene: .; J gene: TRBJ1-1; clone size: .; CDR3 DNA: TGTGCTAGCGCCAACGGACGGCTGAACACTGAAGCTTTCTTT; CDR3 protein: CASANGRLNTEAFF
V gene: TRBV6-6; D gene: TRBD1; J gene: TRBJ1-5; clone size: .; CDR3 DNA: TGTGCCAGCAGTGCAACAGGGGGCCCAGGGCAGCCCCAGCATTTT; CDR3 protein: CASSATGGPGQPQHF
V gene: TRBV18; D gene: .; J gene: TRBJ2-7; clone size: .; CDR3 DNA: TGTGCCAGCTCACCACCCTCATTGGACGGCGAGCAGTACTTC; CDR3 protein: CASSPPSLDGEQYF
V gene: TRBV11-3; D gene: TRBD2; J gene: TRBJ2-1; clone size: .; CDR3 DNA: TGTGCCAGCAGCCCAAACCGGGGTAGCGGGCCGGGGGGGACGTTCTTC; CDR3 protein: CASSPNRGSGPGGTFF
V gene: TRBV19; D gene: .; J gene: TRBJ2-2; clone size: .; CDR3 DNA: TGTGCCAGTAGTATAGACGGCACGGACACCGGGGAGCTGTTTTTT; CDR3 protein: CASSIDGTDTGELFF
V gene: TRBV29-1; D gene: TRBD2; J gene: TRBJ2-3; clone size: .; CDR3 DNA: TGCAGCGTTGGGACTAGCGGGATTTGGCGGACAGATACGCAGTATTTT; CDR3 protein: CSVGTSGIWRTDTQYF
V gene: TRBV27; D gene: .; J gene: TRBJ2-3; clone size: .; CDR3 DNA: TGTGCCAGCAAGATCCCATCCGGCACAGATACGCAGTATTTT; CDR3 protein: CASKIPSGTDTQYF
V gene: TRBV2; D gene: .; J gene: TRBJ2-1; clone size: .; CDR3 DNA: TGTGCCAGCAGTCTCCGGGACTCCCATGGGGATGAGCAGTTCTTC; CDR3 protein: CASSLRDSHGDEQFF
V gene: TRBV12-3/TRBV12-4; D gene: .; J gene: TRBJ2-5; clone size: .; CDR3 DNA: TGTGCCAGCAGTTCCACATGGCCCGGGGCCCAGTACTTC; CDR3 protein: CASSSTWPGAQYF
V gene: TRBV2; D gene: TRBD2; J gene: TRBJ2-3; clone size: few; CDR3 DNA: TGTGCCACTCCTCGGCTAGCGGGGACTAAAGATACGCAGTATTTT; CDR3 protein: CATPRLAGTKDTQYF
V gene: TRBV4-2; D gene: TRBD1; J gene: TRBJ1-1; clone size: few; CDR3 DNA: TGTGCCAGCAGCCAAGGCCCAGGGGGGAACACTGAAGCTTTCTTT; CDR3 protein: CASSQGPGGNTEAFF
V gene: TRBV4-1; D gene: .; J gene: TRBJ2-7; clone size: .; CDR3 DNA: TGCGCCAGCAGCCCCAGGGCTTACTACGAGCAGTACTTC; CDR3 protein: CASSPRAYYEQYF
V gene: TRBV9; D gene: TRBD2; J gene: TRBJ2-1; clone size: .; CDR3 DNA: TGTGCCAGCAGCGTAGGCTCCGGGACTATCTACAATGAGCAGTTCTTC; CDR3 protein: CASSVGSGTIYNEQFF
V gene: TRBV2; D gene: TRBD1; J gene: TRBJ1-2; clone size: .; CDR3 DNA: TGTGCCAGCTTAAGTACAGGGCAGGGGGTTATCGGCTACACCTTC; CDR3 protein: CASLSTGQGVIGYTF
V gene: TRBV29-1; D gene: TRBD1; J gene: TRBJ2-1; clone size: .; CDR3 DNA: TGCAGCGTTACCGGGACAGGGTACAATGAGCAGTTCTTC; CDR3 protein: CSVTGTGYNEQFF
V gene: TRBV5-4; D gene: TRBD1; J gene: TRBJ1-2; clone size: .; CDR3 DNA: TGTGCCAGCAGCCAAGCGGACAGGGGCAGTGGCTACACCTTC; CDR3 protein: CASSQADRGSGYTF
V gene: TRBV30; D gene: .; J gene: TRBJ2-6; clone size: .; CDR3 DNA: TGTGCCGGCTCTGGGGCCAACGTCCTGACTTTC; CDR3 protein: CAGSGANVLTF
V gene: TRBV5-1; D gene: .; J gene: TRBJ2-1; clone size: .; CDR3 DNA: TGCGCCAGCAGCTTGGGGCAAGCCTACAATGAGCAGTTCTTC; CDR3 protein: CASSLGQAYNEQFF
V gene: TRBV10-2; D gene: TRBD2; J gene: TRBJ2-3; clone size: .; CDR3 DNA: TGCGCCATCCTTAGCGGGAGTAACTTTACGCAGTATTTT; CDR3 protein: CAILSGSNFTQYF